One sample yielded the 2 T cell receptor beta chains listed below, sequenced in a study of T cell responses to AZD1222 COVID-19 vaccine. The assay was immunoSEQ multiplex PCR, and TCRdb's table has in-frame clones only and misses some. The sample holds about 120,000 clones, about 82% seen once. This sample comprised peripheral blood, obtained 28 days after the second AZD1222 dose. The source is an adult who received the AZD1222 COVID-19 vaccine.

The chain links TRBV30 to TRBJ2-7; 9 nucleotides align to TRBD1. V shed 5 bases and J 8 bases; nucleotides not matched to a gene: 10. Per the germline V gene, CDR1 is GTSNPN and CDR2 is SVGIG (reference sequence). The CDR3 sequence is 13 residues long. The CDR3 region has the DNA TGTGCCTGGCTGCCTCCCGGGACAGGGAAGCAGTACTTC. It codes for CAWLPPGTGKQYF.

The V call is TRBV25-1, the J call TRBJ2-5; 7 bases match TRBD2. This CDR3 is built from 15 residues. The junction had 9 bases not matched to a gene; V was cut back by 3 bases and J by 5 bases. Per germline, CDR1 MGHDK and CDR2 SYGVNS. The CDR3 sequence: CASSEGTTSVETQYF. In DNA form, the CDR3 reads TGTGCCAGCAGTGAGGGAACTACTAGCGTGGAGACCCAGTACTTC.